A selection of T cell receptor beta chains follows, all from one sample in a study of blood T cells in healthy people across ages. MiXCR, applied by TCRdb to the 5' RACE reads, yields one record per CDR3 protein. The data contain about 1.8 million distinct CDR3 sequences, 49% of them seen just once; the ten biggest clones take up over 2%. Sequenced sample: blood. These receptors were obtained from a woman aged 40 to 49 in good health. Each CDR3 is given with its conserved first and last residue. Each record gives: J gene, clone size, V gene, D gene, CDR3 DNA, CDR3 protein. D genes are given only for firm matches. Clone size is given for some rows only: seen once, a few or many times, or a class if the clone is expanded.

>TRBJ1-4|-|TRBV6-1|-
TGTGCCAGCAGTGCGCGACAGTTGTCTAATGAAAAACTGTTTTTT
CASSARQLSNEKLFF
>TRBJ2-1|-|TRBV5-1|-
TGCGCCAGCAGCTTGGTTACAGGCTACTCCTACAATGAGCAGTTCTTC
CASSLVTGYSYNEQFF
>TRBJ1-2|-|TRBV15|TRBD1
TGTGCCACCGACCTCGACAGGGTGCGTGGCTACACCTTC
CATDLDRVRGYTF
>TRBJ2-1|-|TRBV11-3|TRBD2
TGTGCCAGCAGCTTGGCTAGCGGGGGATACGAGCAGTTCTTC
CASSLASGGYEQFF
>TRBJ2-7|-|TRBV7-2|-
TGTGCCGGCAGCTTAGCTGGGGCCCTACGGGGCGAGCAGTACTTC
CAGSLAGALRGEQYF
>TRBJ1-2|-|TRBV19|-
TGTGCCAGTAGTATAACCAGCCATGGCTACACCTTC
CASSITSHGYTF
>TRBJ2-5|few|TRBV20-1|TRBD1
TGCAGTGCTAGCTCACCACAGGGGGAGACCCAGTACTTC
CSASSPQGETQYF
>TRBJ2-1|many|TRBV4-3|TRBD2
TGCGCCAGCAGCCTTGGGGTACTAGCGGGGGAGCAGTTCTTC
CASSLGVLAGEQFF
>TRBJ2-1|few|TRBV7-9|-
TGTGCCAGCAGCTTCGTCCAGGGTTTCAATGAGCAGTTCTTC
CASSFVQGFNEQFF
>TRBJ2-3|few|TRBV29-1|TRBD2
TGCAGCGCCGCCCGAGCGGGGGGCACAGATACGCAGTATTTT
CSAARAGGTDTQYF
>TRBJ1-6|-|TRBV20-1|TRBD1
TGCAGTGCTCAGACAGGGGGTGGTTCACCCCTCCACTTT
CSAQTGGGSPLHF
>TRBJ2-7|-|TRBV7-2|-
TGTGCCAGCAGCTTCTTTACAGGGAGCTCCTACGAGCAGTACTTC
CASSFFTGSSYEQYF